This TCR beta chain was found in a study of graft-versus-host responses after intestinal transplantation. For this clone: Its matching antigen is unknown.

The data were produced by immunoSEQ multiplex PCR, yet TCRdb's version contains in-frame clones alone and is incomplete. Of approximately 85,000 clones listed, approximately 90% are singletons. This material consisted of unstimulated CD8+ T cells sorted from spleen or lymph node cells, taken before transplant. This TCR derives from a human donor who was the organ donor for an intestinal transplant.

CDR3 loop: CASSVGVAGNQETQYF. The CDR3 nucleotides are TGTGCCAGCAGCGTAGGCGTAGCGGGGAACCAAGAGACCCAGTACTTC. This chain links TRBV9 with TRBJ2-5, with 8 bases identical to TRBD2. J gave up 0 bases and V 0 bases, and 4 bases lay outside the gene matches. From germline, CDR1 is SGDLS and CDR2 YYNGEE. The CDR3 totals 16 residues. Complete variable domain (other parts from reference TRBV9 and TRBJ2-5): DSGVTQTPKHLITATGQRVTLRCSPRSGDLSVYWYQQSLDQGLQFLIQYYNGEERAKGNILERFSAQQFPDLHSELNLSSLELGDSALYFCASSVGVAGNQETQYFGPGTRLLVL.